This record looks at one TCR beta chain sequence and its context. Its specificity is not known. As processed by the authors: ImmunoSEQ only sent back junction sequences with no quality scores, so filtering was done differently. Produced via immunoSEQ multiplex PCR; TCRdb's table is partial and in-frame only. Clone size and the V and J calls come from that table; the DNA yielded D and trimming. This sample carries approximately 620,000 clones, approximately 97% of them seen once, and the ten largest clones take about 0.06%. This entry comes from a study of shared clonotypes between healthy human individuals. Regarding the study as a whole: Among the subsets, naive ones generally showed larger estimated richness than memory ones.

The ends were cut back, 6 bases at V and 5 bases at J, with 14 bases in the middle. Germline-derived CDR1 and CDR2 are LNHDA and SQIVND (reference sequence). This CDR3 is 14 amino acids long. The receptor's source is a woman aged 25 to 39 in good health. The chain couples TRBV19 to TRBJ1-5; possibly TRBD1 for D (5 bases). Input material: naive CD4+ T cells sorted from blood. Described subset: CD45RA+ positively selected. This CDR3 is CASRAGTAYQPQHF. The CDR3 bases are TGTGCCAGTAGGGCCGGGACGGCATATCAGCCCCAGCATTTT.